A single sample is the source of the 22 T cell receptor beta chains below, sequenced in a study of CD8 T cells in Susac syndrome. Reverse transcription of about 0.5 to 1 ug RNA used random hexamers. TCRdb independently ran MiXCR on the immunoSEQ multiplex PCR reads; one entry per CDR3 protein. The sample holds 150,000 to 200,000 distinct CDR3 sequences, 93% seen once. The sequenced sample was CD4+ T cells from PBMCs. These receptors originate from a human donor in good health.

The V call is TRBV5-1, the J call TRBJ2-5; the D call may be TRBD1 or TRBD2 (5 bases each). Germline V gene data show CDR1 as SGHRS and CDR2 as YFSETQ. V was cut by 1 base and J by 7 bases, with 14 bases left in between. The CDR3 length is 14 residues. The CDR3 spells CASSLRGQGGTQYF. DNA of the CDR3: TGCGCCAGCAGCTTGCGGGGCCAAGGTGGGACCCAGTACTTC.

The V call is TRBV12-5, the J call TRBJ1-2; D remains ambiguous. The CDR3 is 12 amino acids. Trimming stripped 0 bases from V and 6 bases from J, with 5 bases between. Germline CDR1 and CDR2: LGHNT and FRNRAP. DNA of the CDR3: TGTGCTAGTGGTTTGGTAGATCATGGCTACACCTTC. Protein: CASGLVDHGYTF.

CDR3 amino acids: CASSPSGSNQPQHF. CDR3 nucleotide sequence: TGTGCCAGCAGTCCCAGCGGTAGCAATCAGCCCCAGCATTTT. J is TRBJ1-5 and V is TRBV25-1, with D unclear. This CDR3 is built from 14 residues. CDR1 is MGHDK and CDR2 is SYGVNS in the germline V gene. Deletions cut 5 bases from V and 0 bases from J, with 8 bases between.

CDR3 DNA: TGCAGCGTTGCGGCAGGCCCTAGAGGCTACACCTTC. Translation gives CSVAAGPRGYTF. This chain links TRBV29-1 with TRBJ1-2; D is unclear. This CDR3 is built from 12 residues. Germline V gene sequence: CDR1 SQVTM, CDR2 ANQGSEA. V was clipped by 4 bases and J by 8 bases, with 14 bases between them.

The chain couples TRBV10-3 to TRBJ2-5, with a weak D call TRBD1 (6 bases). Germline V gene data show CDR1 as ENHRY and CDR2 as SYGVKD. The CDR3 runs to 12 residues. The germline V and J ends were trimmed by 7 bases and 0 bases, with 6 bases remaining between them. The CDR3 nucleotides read TGTGCCATCAAGGGGGACCAAGAGACCCAGTACTTC. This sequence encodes CAIKGDQETQYF.

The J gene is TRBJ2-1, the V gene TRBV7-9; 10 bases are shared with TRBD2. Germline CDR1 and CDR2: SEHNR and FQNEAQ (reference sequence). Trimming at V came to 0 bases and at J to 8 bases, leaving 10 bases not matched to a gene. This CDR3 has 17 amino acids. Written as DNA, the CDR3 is TGTGCCAGCAGCTTAGCGGGGAGTAGCGGGGGGTTCGATGAGCAGTTCTTC. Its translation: CASSLAGSSGGFDEQFF.

CDR3 in DNA: TGCGCCAGCAGCGCCCACTACGAGCAGTACTTC. This encodes CASSAHYEQYF. The chain links TRBV5-1 to TRBJ2-7; D call uncertain. Germline CDR1 is SGHRS and CDR2 is YFSETQ. This CDR3 spans 11 amino acids. Trimming took off 4 bases at V and 3 bases at J, with 5 bases between the two ends.

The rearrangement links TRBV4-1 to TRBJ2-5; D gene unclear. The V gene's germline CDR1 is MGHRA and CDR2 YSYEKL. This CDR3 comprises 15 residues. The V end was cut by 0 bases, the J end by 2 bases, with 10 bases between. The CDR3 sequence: CASSQDSAVQETQYF. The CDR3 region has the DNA TGCGCCAGCAGCCAAGATTCTGCGGTACAAGAGACCCAGTACTTC.

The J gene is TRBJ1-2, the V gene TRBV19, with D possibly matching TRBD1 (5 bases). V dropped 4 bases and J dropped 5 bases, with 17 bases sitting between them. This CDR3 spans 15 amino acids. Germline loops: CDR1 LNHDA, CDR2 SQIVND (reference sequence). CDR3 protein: CASSTPGTAIYGYTF. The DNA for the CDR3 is TGTGCCAGTAGTACCCCCGGGACGGCAATTTATGGCTACACCTTC.

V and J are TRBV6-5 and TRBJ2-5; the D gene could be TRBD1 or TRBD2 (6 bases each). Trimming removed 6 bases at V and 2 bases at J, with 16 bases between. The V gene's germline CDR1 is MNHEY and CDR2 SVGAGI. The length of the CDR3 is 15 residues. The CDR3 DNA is TGTGCCAGCAGCTCCTCAGGGGCGGGGCAAGAGACCCAGTACTTC. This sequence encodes CASSSSGAGQETQYF.

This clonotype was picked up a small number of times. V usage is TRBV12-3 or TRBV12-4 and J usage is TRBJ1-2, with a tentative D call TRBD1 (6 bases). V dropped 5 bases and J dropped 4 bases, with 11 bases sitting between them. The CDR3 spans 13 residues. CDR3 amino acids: CASSTDRTYGYTF. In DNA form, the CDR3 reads TGTGCCAGCAGTACCGACAGGACCTATGGCTACACCTTC.

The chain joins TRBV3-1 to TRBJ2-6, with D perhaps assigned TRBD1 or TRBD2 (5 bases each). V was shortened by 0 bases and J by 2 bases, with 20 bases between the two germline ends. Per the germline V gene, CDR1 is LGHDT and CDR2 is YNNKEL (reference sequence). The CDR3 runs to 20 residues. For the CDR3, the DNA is TGTGCCAGCAGCCAAGATATTGTTCCAGGGCTGGAGGCTGGGGCCAACGTCCTGACTTTC. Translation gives CASSQDIVPGLEAGANVLTF.

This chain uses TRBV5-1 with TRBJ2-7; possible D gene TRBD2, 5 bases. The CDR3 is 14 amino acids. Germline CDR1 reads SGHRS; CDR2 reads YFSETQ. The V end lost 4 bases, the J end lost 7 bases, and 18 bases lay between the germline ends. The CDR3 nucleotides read TGCGCCAGCAGCGCTGGGAGTGGGCTTTTGGAGCAGTACTTC. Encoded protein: CASSAGSGLLEQYF. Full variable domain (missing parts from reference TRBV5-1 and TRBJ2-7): KAGVTQTPRYLIKTRGQQVTLSCSPISGHRSVSWYQQTPGQGLQFLFEYFSETQRNKGNFPGRFSGRQFSNSRSEMNVSTLELGDSALYLCASSAGSGLLEQYFGPGTRLTVT.

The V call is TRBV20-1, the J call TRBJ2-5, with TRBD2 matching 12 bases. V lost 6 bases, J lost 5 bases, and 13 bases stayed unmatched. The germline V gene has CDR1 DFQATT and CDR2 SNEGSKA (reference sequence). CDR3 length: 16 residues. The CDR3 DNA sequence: TGCAGTGCCGGGACTTGGGCTAGCGGGGGGGCGGAGACCCAGTACTTC. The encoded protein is CSAGTWASGGAETQYF.

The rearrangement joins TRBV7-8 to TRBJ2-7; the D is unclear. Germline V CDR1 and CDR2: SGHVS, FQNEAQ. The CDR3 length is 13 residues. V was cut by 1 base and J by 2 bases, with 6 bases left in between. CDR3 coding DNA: TGTGCCAGCAGCTTAGTGGAGACCTACGAGCAGTACTTC. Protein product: CASSLVETYEQYF.

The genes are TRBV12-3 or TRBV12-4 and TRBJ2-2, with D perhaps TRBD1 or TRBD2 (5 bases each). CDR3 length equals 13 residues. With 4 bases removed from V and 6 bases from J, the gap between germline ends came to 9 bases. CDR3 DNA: TGTGCCAGCAGTTCTCAGGGACCCGGGGAGCTGTTTTTT. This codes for CASSSQGPGELFF.

The CDR3 DNA follows: TGTGCCAGCAGCCAAGATGGGGGCACAGGGGCCAACGTCCTGACTTTC. The encoded protein is CASSQDGGTGANVLTF. J is TRBJ2-6 and V is TRBV3-1; a weak D match, TRBD1 (6 bases). CDR1 LGHDT and CDR2 YNNKEL come from the germline V gene (reference sequence). CDR3 length equals 16 residues. Between the trimmed V and J ends, which lost 0 bases and 4 bases, there was a span of 10 bases.

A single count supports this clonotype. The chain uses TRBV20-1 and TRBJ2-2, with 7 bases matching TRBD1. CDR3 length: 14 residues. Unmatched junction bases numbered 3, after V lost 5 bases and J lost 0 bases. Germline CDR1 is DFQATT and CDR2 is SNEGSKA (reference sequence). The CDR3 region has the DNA TGCAGTGCTGGGGACAGATCGAACACCGGGGAGCTGTTTTTT. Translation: CSAGDRSNTGELFF.

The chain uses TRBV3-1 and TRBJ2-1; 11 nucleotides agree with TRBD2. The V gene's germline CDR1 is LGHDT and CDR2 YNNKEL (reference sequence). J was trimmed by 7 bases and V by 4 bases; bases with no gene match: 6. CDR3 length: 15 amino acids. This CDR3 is CASSPSSGGWNEQFF. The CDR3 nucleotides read TGTGCCAGCAGCCCTTCTAGCGGGGGGTGGAATGAGCAGTTCTTC.

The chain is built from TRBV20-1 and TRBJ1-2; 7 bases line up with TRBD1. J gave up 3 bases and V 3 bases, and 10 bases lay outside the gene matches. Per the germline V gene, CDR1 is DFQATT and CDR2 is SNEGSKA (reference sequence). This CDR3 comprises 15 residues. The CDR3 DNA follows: TGCAGTGCTAGCCCAAGGAGGGGGCGTTACTATGGCTACACCTTC. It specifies CSASPRRGRYYGYTF.

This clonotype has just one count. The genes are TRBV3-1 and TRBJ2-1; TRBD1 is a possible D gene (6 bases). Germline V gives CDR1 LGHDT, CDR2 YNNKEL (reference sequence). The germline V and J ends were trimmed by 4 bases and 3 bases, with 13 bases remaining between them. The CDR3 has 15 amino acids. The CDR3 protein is CASSRRQAIYNEQFF. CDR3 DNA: TGTGCCAGCAGCCGGCGACAGGCTATCTACAATGAGCAGTTCTTC.

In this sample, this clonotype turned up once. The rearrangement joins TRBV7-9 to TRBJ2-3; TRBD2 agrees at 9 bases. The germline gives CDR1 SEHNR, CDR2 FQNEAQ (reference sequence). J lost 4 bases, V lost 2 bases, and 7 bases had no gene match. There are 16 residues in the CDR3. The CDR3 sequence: CASSLSGGGAADTQYF. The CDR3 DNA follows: TGTGCCAGCAGCTTATCCGGCGGGGGGGCCGCAGATACGCAGTATTTT.